This TCR beta chain was recorded in a study of T cell repertoires in cytomegalovirus infection. Trimming cost V 7 bases and J 4 bases, with 14 bases left between them. The CDR3 has 14 residues. The germline CDR1 and CDR2 sequences are LNHDA and SQIVND (reference sequence). Using its own MiXCR run on the reads, TCRdb lists one record per CDR3 protein. The data show approximately 730,000 distinct CDR3 sequences, about 29% seen once. A note on this clonotype: What it binds is not known.

The sequenced sample was cultured CD8+ T cells from PBMCs, obtained from culture after CMV antigen stimulation. This sequence joins TRBV19 and TRBJ2-1; D is undetermined. The receptor's source is a human donor in good health (CMV status not recorded). Some clones in this sample may be carry-over from other donors' samples. The CDR3 spells CASNPSKLYNEQFF. The CDR3 nucleotides are TGTGCCAGTAATCCGAGCAAGTTGTACAATGAGCAGTTCTTC.